A selection of T cell receptor beta chains follows, all from one sample in a study of shared clonotypes between healthy human individuals. Repertoires were generated with immunoSEQ multiplex PCR, while TCRdb's copy carries only in-frame clones and drops some. The table has a few million clones, around nine tenths seen once. What was sequenced was naive CD4+ T cells sorted from blood. The receptors here all came from a man younger than 35 in good health. Both conserved end residues are part of each CDR3. The order of the fields is V gene, clone size, J gene, D gene, CDR3 DNA, CDR3 protein. D genes are given only for firm matches. Expanded clones are given a class, and other clones once, few, many or no size at all.

>TRBV2|-|TRBJ2-5|-
TGTGCCAGCAGTGTTGGGCCCAGGGGCCTAGGGACCCAGTACTTC
CASSVGPRGLGTQYF
>TRBV7-2|-|TRBJ2-1|-
TGTGCCAGCAGCTCCTACGGGGGTACCTACAATGAGCAGTTCTTC
CASSSYGGTYNEQFF
>TRBV18|-|TRBJ2-3|-
TGTGCCAGCTCACCAGCGGGACAGAGCACAGATACGCAGTATTTT
CASSPAGQSTDTQYF
>TRBV30|-|TRBJ1-1|-
TGTGCCTGGAGAAGGGGGGGGAACACTGAAGCTTTCTTT
CAWRRGGNTEAFF
>TRBV4-1|-|TRBJ2-1|-
TGCGCCAGCAGCCAGGGTATAGGACAATACAATGAGCAGTTCTTC
CASSQGIGQYNEQFF
>TRBV29-1|-|TRBJ1-1|-
TGCAGCGTTGGGGCCCTACTTGAAGCTTTCTTT
CSVGALLEAFF
>TRBV30|-|TRBJ2-2|-
TGTGCCTGCGCAACAGGGAGGGAGCTGTTTTTT
CACATGRELFF
>TRBV7-6|once|TRBJ1-2|-
TGTGCCAGCAGCTTAGCTTCGGATTGGGGCTACACCTTC
CASSLASDWGYTF
>TRBV19|-|TRBJ1-1|-
TGTGCCAGTAGTTCAGGTCTACTCATTTACACTGAAGCTTTCTTT
CASSSGLLIYTEAFF
>TRBV7-2|-|TRBJ2-3|-
TGTGCCAGCAGCTCCCCCCTGCTAGATACGCAGTATTTT
CASSSPLLDTQYF
>TRBV19|-|TRBJ1-2|-
TGTGCCAGTAGTATAAACGAACCTAACTATGGCTACACCTTC
CASSINEPNYGYTF
>TRBV6-6|few|TRBJ1-6|TRBD1
TGTGCCAGCTCCGGGCAGGGGGCTGGCTATAATTCACCCCTCCACTTT
CASSGQGAGYNSPLHF
>TRBV7-2|-|TRBJ2-6|-
TGTGCCAGCAGCTTAGCGTGGGTGAACAGCCCTCTCTCTGGGGCCAACGTCCTGACTTTC
CASSLAWVNSPLSGANVLTF
>TRBV15|-|TRBJ2-5|TRBD1
TGTGCCACCAGCACCGGGACAGGGGGAGAGACCCAGTACTTC
CATSTGTGGETQYF
>TRBV11-2|once|TRBJ2-5|-
TGTGCCAGCAGCTTACCCCGGGACACGGGCAGAGAGACCCAGTACTTC
CASSLPRDTGRETQYF
>TRBV11-2|-|TRBJ2-3|TRBD2
TGTGCCAGCAGCTTAGCCCCTAGCGGAGGAAGCACAGATACGCAGTATTTT
CASSLAPSGGSTDTQYF
>TRBV7-2|-|TRBJ2-3|TRBD1
TGTGCCAGCAGGGTAGGGGGCCTTAGCACAGATACGCAGTATTTT
CASRVGGLSTDTQYF
>TRBV7-2|-|TRBJ1-6|-
TGTGCCAGCAGCTCAGGCGGTAGGGGGGGAGGGTCACCCCTCCACTTT
CASSSGGRGGGSPLHF
>TRBV7-2|-|TRBJ2-1|-
TGTGCCAGCAGCTTAGCGCCGGCGGGTTTGGGACCGGAGCAGTTCTTC
CASSLAPAGLGPEQFF
>TRBV28|-|TRBJ2-1|TRBD2
TGTGCCAGCAGTTTGTATGCGCCGACTAGCGGGGCCTTGTGGGGGGCTGAGCAGTTCTTC
CASSLYAPTSGALWGAEQFF
>TRBV25-1|-|TRBJ2-3|TRBD2
TGTGCCAGCAGTGAATTTAGCGGGAGGACCACAGATACGCAGTATTTT
CASSEFSGRTTDTQYF
>TRBV19|-|TRBJ2-5|-
TGTGCCAGTAGTCCCCAGGTGCTAGCTGGGGAGACCCAGTACTTC
CASSPQVLAGETQYF
>TRBV5-1|-|TRBJ1-1|-
TGCGCCAGCAGCCCCCTAGGGGGAGGAAACACTGAAGCTTTCTTT
CASSPLGGGNTEAFF
>TRBV5-6|-|TRBJ2-7|TRBD1
TGTGCCAGCAGCGAACAGGGGGCTCTTGCCCGTCCCAAAGGAAACGAGCAGTACTTC
CASSEQGALARPKGNEQYF
>TRBV5-1|once|TRBJ2-1|-
TGCGCCAGCAGCTGGGCCGGTCAGGACTACAATGAGCAGTTCTTC
CASSWAGQDYNEQFF
>TRBV6-6|-|TRBJ1-1|-
TGTGCCAGCAGTTACCCCGGACGGGGGCCTGAAGCTTTCTTT
CASSYPGRGPEAFF
>TRBV7-2|-|TRBJ2-1|-
TGTGCCAGCAGCTTATTACTTGTCAATGAGCAGTTCTTC
CASSLLLVNEQFF
>TRBV10-2|-|TRBJ2-1|-
TGCGCCAGCAGTGAGTCGGGGCTATTGAATGAGCAGTTCTTC
CASSESGLLNEQFF
>TRBV6-4|-|TRBJ2-7|TRBD1
TGTCCAACTGAGGGACAGGGGATTTCCTACGAGCAGTACTTC
CPTEGQGISYEQYF
>TRBV30|-|TRBJ2-7|TRBD1
TGTGCCTGGAATAGGGACAGGGGGCCCTACGAGCAGTACTTC
CAWNRDRGPYEQYF
>TRBV28|-|TRBJ1-2|TRBD1
TGTGCCAGCAGAAGGACAGGGGAAGAGTCTGGCTACACCTTC
CASRRTGEESGYTF
>TRBV6-5|-|TRBJ1-1|TRBD1
TGTGCCAGCACCAAGGGACAGGGGAACACTGAAGCTTTCTTT
CASTKGQGNTEAFF
>TRBV5-1|-|TRBJ1-1|-
TGCGCCAGCAGCCGTGGGGAGGGCTTCGCGTTGAACACTGAAGCTTTCTTT
CASSRGEGFALNTEAFF
>TRBV2|-|TRBJ2-3|-
TGTGCCAGCAGTGAGGGGTTCGGTCCCACAGATACGCAGTATTTT
CASSEGFGPTDTQYF
>TRBV7-2|-|TRBJ2-7|TRBD2
TGTGCCAGCAGCTTAGTTCCGGGAGGGCCTTACGAGCAGTACTTC
CASSLVPGGPYEQYF
>TRBV7-9|-|TRBJ2-3|TRBD2
TGTGCCAGCAGCCACTTTAGCGGGGGGGCGACAGATACGCAGTATTTT
CASSHFSGGATDTQYF
>TRBV11-2|-|TRBJ2-3|-
TGTGCCAGCAGCCGACTTCTCAGCACAGATACGCAGTATTTT
CASSRLLSTDTQYF
>TRBV29-1|-|TRBJ2-7|TRBD1
TGCAGCGTTACCGCGACAGGGACCCACTACGAGCAGTACTTC
CSVTATGTHYEQYF
>TRBV25-1|-|TRBJ1-2|-
TGTGCCAGCAGTGAACAGGCCGGGTACTATGGCTACACCTTC
CASSEQAGYYGYTF
>TRBV5-1|-|TRBJ1-1|TRBD1
TGCGCCAGCAGCGAGACAGGGAGAACTGAAGCTTTCTTT
CASSETGRTEAFF
>TRBV10-2|-|TRBJ1-1|-
TGCGCCAGCAGTGAGGTGATGGTCACTGAAGCTTTCTTT
CASSEVMVTEAFF
>TRBV2|-|TRBJ2-3|-
TGTGCCAGCAGTGACAGGGTGATCACAGATACGCAGTATTTT
CASSDRVITDTQYF
>TRBV10-3|-|TRBJ1-1|TRBD1
TGTGCCATCAGAGGGACAGGGGGCACTGAAGCTTTCTTT
CAIRGTGGTEAFF
>TRBV5-1|-|TRBJ2-7|TRBD2
TGCGCCAGCAGCTTGGCCGGGACTAACCCCTACGAGCAGTACTTC
CASSLAGTNPYEQYF
>TRBV19|-|TRBJ2-5|TRBD2
TGTGCCAGTTGTGACGGGACTAAGAACCAAGAGACCCAGTACTTC
CASCDGTKNQETQYF
>TRBV11-2|-|TRBJ2-7|-
TGTGCCAGCAGCTTAGGGGTCCGGGCTACGTACTTC
CASSLGVRATYF
>TRBV19|few|TRBJ1-2|-
TGTGCCAGTAGCCGCTGGGACATGGACTATGGCTACACCTTC
CASSRWDMDYGYTF
>TRBV5-1|-|TRBJ1-3|-
TGCGCCAGCAGCTTGGAAGACAGTGGAAACACCATATATTTT
CASSLEDSGNTIYF
>TRBV13|-|TRBJ1-5|TRBD1
TGTGCCAGCAGCTTAGGCGGGACAGTTAGCAATCAGCCCCAGCATTTT
CASSLGGTVSNQPQHF
>TRBV30|-|TRBJ2-7|TRBD2
TGTGCCTGGAGTCGGACTAGCGGTTACGAGCAGTACTTC
CAWSRTSGYEQYF
>TRBV2|-|TRBJ2-3|-
TGTGCCAGCAGATGGCAAGATACGCAGTATTTT
CASRWQDTQYF
>TRBV29-1|-|TRBJ2-1|-
TGCAGCGCCCGACTCCCAGCATACAATGAGCAGTTCTTC
CSARLPAYNEQFF